The 23 T cell receptor beta chains given below trace back to one sample, sequenced in a study of blood T cell repertoires in COVID-19 (dated by TCRdb to the early 2020s). Libraries came from the immunoSEQ multiplex PCR assay. TCRdb stores this immuneACCESS table with in-frame sequences only. Part of the clones is absent; in the studies checked, under half of the shortfall reflects unresolved V genes, and no reason is known for the rest. Across this sample there are some 13,000 clones, with less than 90% seen only once. The ten top clones hold roughly 50% of the sample. Sequencing input: peripheral blood. All receptors come from an elderly man with acute or convalescent COVID-19.

This chain joins TRBV7-2 and TRBJ1-5, with 10 bases that match TRBD1. This CDR3 comprises 15 residues. The germline CDR1 and CDR2 sequences are SGHTA and FQGNSA. J was trimmed by 4 bases and V by 1 base; bases with no gene match: 1. The CDR3 bases are TGTGCCAGCAGCTTAGGGGACAGGGGAAATCAGCCCCAGCATTTT. This codes for CASSLGDRGNQPQHF. The full variable domain, with the rest looked up from reference TRBV7-2 and TRBJ1-5, is GAGVSQSPSNKVTEKGKDVELRCDPISGHTALYWYRQSLGQGLEFLIYFQGNSAPDKSGLPSDRFSAERTGGSVSTLTIQRTQQEDSAVYLCASSLGDRGNQPQHFGDGTRLSIL.

J is TRBJ2-7 and V is TRBV30; 8 nucleotides align to TRBD2. V lost 2 bases and J lost 1; bases outside the gene matches: 10. The CDR3 spans 16 residues. Germline CDR1 reads GTSNPN; CDR2 reads SVGIG (reference sequence). CDR3 DNA sequence: TGTGCCTGGAGTCGAACTGGGACTAGTCGGTCCTACGAGCAGTACTTC. It encodes CAWSRTGTSRSYEQYF. The full variable domain, in which reference TRBV30 and TRBJ2-7 provide the parts outside the CDR3, is SQTIHQWPATLVQPVGSPLSLECTVEGTSNPNLYWYRQAAGRGLQLLFYSVGIGQISSEVPQNLSASRPQDRQFILSSKKLLLSDSGFYLCAWSRTGTSRSYEQYFGPGTRLTVT.

This clone qualifies as medium-sized (0.01 to 0.1%). In nucleotides, the CDR3 is TGTGCCAGCAGCCTTAGGGGGAACACCGGGGAGCTGTTTTTT. This codes for CASSLRGNTGELFF. The rearrangement joins TRBV11-3 to TRBJ2-2, with a weak D call TRBD1 (5 bases). Per the germline V gene, CDR1 is SGHNT and CDR2 is YENEEA. V was pared by 5 bases and J by 1 base, with 8 bases between. This CDR3 region has 14 residues. Full variable domain (rest looked up from reference TRBV11-3 and TRBJ2-2): EAGVVQSPRYKIIEKKQPVAFWCNPISGHNTLYWYLQNLGQGPELLIRYENEEAVDDSQLPKDRFSAERLKGVDSTLKIQPAELGDSAVYLCASSLRGNTGELFFGEGSRLTVL.

This chain uses TRBV5-1 with TRBJ1-2; a possible D gene is TRBD1 (6 bases). In germline, CDR1 is SGHRS, CDR2 YFSETQ. The V and J ends lost 4 bases and 6 bases respectively, with 10 bases between them. The CDR3 runs 12 residues. This CDR3 is CASSIQGDGYTF. The CDR3 DNA reads TGCGCCAGCAGCATACAGGGAGATGGCTACACCTTC.

This clone appeared a single time. The rearrangement links TRBV27 to TRBJ2-1; 7 bases line up with TRBD1. The CDR3 is made up of 16 amino acids. V trimming: 1 base; J trimming: 4 bases; junction bases outside the gene matches: 7. Germline V lookup: CDR1 MNHEY, CDR2 SMNVEV (reference sequence). The CDR3 bases are TGTGCCAGCAGTTTATTCCTCGGGACAGCTTACAATGAGCAGTTCTTC. Amino acids: CASSLFLGTAYNEQFF.

The chain combines TRBV6-5 with TRBJ1-3, with 7 bases identical to TRBD1. The CDR3 has 15 amino acids. Per the germline V gene, CDR1 is MNHEY and CDR2 is SVGAGI. Trimming took 6 bases from V and 6 from J; bases not matched to a gene: 11. The CDR3 DNA reads as TGTGCCAGCAGCCGCCGGAGACAGGGTTTAAACACCATATATTTT. As protein: CASSRRRQGLNTIYF.

The CDR3 DNA reads as TGTGCCATCAGTGGCCGGGAGGCTTCGGTTGAAAAACTGTTTTTT. As protein: CAISGREASVEKLFF. V and J are TRBV10-3 and TRBJ1-4; D unclear. The CDR3 length is 15 residues. The germline CDR1 and CDR2 sequences are ENHRY and SYGVKD. V lost 4 bases and J lost 7, with 16 bases in between.

The chain recombines TRBV10-2 with TRBJ2-4; the match to TRBD2 covers 10 bases. Germline V gene data show CDR1 as WSHSY and CDR2 as SAAADI. Trimming took 7 bases from V and 1 from J; bases not matched to a gene: 7. The CDR3 is 16 amino acids. The DNA of the CDR3 is TGCGCCAGCACCTCTAGCGGGAGTGGGGCCAAAAACATTCAGTACTTC. It yields the protein CASTSSGSGAKNIQYF.

The chain employs TRBV19 and TRBJ2-2; D perhaps matches TRBD1 (5 bases). The CDR3 length is 16 residues. Germline CDR1 and CDR2: LNHDA and SQIVND (reference sequence). The ends were cut back, 4 bases at V and 1 base at J, with 13 bases in the middle. The CDR3 region is CASSTRRTRNTGELFF. The CDR3 bases are TGTGCCAGTAGTACCCGCCGGACACGGAACACCGGGGAGCTGTTTTTT.

The chain has TRBV18 and TRBJ2-3; TRBD2 matches at 10 bases. Germline CDR1 KGHSH, CDR2 LQKENI. The CDR3 totals 16 residues. Unmatched junction bases numbered 10, after V lost 4 bases and J lost 6 bases. Written as DNA, the CDR3 is TGTGCCAGCTCACGGATCCTAGCGGGAGTTGGGGATACGCAGTATTTT. This gives the protein CASSRILAGVGDTQYF.

The V call is TRBV2, the J call TRBJ2-7; 8 bases are a match to TRBD2. The CDR3 is made up of 14 amino acids. The V segment lost 6 bases and the J segment 0 bases; nucleotides outside the gene matches: 4. Germline V gene lookup returns CDR1 SNHLY and CDR2 FYNNEI. The CDR3 sequence: CASRGTSSSYEQYF. As DNA, the CDR3 is TGTGCCAGCAGAGGGACTAGTAGCTCCTACGAGCAGTACTTC.

The V gene is TRBV7-3, the J gene TRBJ2-3, with 8 nucleotides matching TRBD2. Germline V gene data show CDR1 as SGHTA and CDR2 as FQGTGA. J was trimmed by 2 bases and V by 5 bases; bases with no gene match: 6. The CDR3 extends over 15 amino acids. DNA for the CDR3: TGTGCCAGCAGCCCCCGGGGGGGCCACACAGATACGCAGTATTTT. This gives the protein CASSPRGGHTDTQYF.

The DNA for the CDR3 is TGTGCCAGCAGCCCACCCGCAGGCTACGGGGACTACACCTTC. This gives the protein CASSPPAGYGDYTF. V gene TRBV7-2 combines with J gene TRBJ1-2; D remains unclear. V dropped 5 bases and J dropped 10 bases, with 20 bases sitting between them. The germline V gene encodes CDR1 SGHTA and CDR2 FQGNSA. CDR3 size: 14 residues.

The rearrangement uses TRBV6-5 and TRBJ1-2; D is ambiguous. Trimming left V 7 bases short and J 8 bases short, with 11 bases between. The CDR3 is made up of 11 amino acids. CDR1 is MNHEY, CDR2 SVGAGI, per germline. Written as DNA, the CDR3 is TGTGCCAGCACGGACGGAGGGGGCTACACCTTC. Its protein product is CASTDGGGYTF.

The V and J genes are TRBV7-2 and TRBJ2-7; TRBD1 matches 7 bases. CDR1 and CDR2 (germline): SGHTA, FQGNSA. Trimming at V came to 2 bases and at J to 6 bases, leaving 7 bases not matched to a gene. The CDR3 sequence is 14 residues long. As DNA, the CDR3 is TGTGCCAGCAGCTTACTCACAGGGGCGTCCGAGCAGTACTTC. Residues: CASSLLTGASEQYF.

The genes are TRBV9 and TRBJ1-1; 9 bases line up with TRBD1. The CDR3 runs 14 residues. Germline lookup yields CDR1 SGDLS and CDR2 YYNGEE. V was pared by 1 base and J by 7 bases, with 5 bases of the junction left unmatched. The CDR3 is CASSVRDRVSEAFF. The CDR3 region has the DNA TGTGCCAGCAGCGTACGGGACAGGGTTAGTGAAGCTTTCTTT.

The chain recombines TRBV29-1 with TRBJ2-7; 10 bases are a match to TRBD1. The CDR3 extends over 12 amino acids. Losses at the gene ends were 5 bases for V and 7 bases for J; bases not matched to a gene: 5. The V gene's germline CDR1 is SQVTM and CDR2 ANQGSEA. The CDR3 DNA reads TGCAGCGTTTGGGACAGGGGTGTGGAGCAGTACTTC. It encodes CSVWDRGVEQYF.

This chain links TRBV7-2 with TRBJ2-1; the match to TRBD2 covers 14 bases. The CDR3 length is 22 residues. The germline gives CDR1 SGHTA, CDR2 FQGNSA. The V gene end was trimmed by 0 bases and the J gene end by 0 bases; junction bases not matched to a gene: 13. CDR3 protein: CASSLAGRGTSGSPSSYNEQFF. The DNA for the CDR3 is TGTGCCAGCAGCTTAGCGGGCCGTGGGACTAGCGGGAGTCCCAGCTCCTACAATGAGCAGTTCTTC.

The chain is built from TRBV15 and TRBJ1-5; the match to TRBD1 covers 8 bases. Germline V gene sequence: CDR1 LNHNV, CDR2 YYDKDF (reference sequence). V shed 6 bases and J 3 bases; nucleotides not matched to a gene: 4. This CDR3 has 14 residues. The CDR3 here is CATSRDRFNQPQHF. In nucleotides, the CDR3 is TGTGCCACCAGTCGGGACAGGTTCAATCAGCCCCAGCATTTT. The full variable domain, its missing parts supplied by reference TRBV15 and TRBJ1-5, is DAMVIQNPRYQVTQFGKPVTLSCSQTLNHNVMYWYQQKSSQAPKLLFHYYDKDFNNEADTPDNFQSRRPNTSFCFLDIRSPGLGDTAMYLCATSRDRFNQPQHFGDGTRLSIL.

The rearrangement uses TRBV5-1 and TRBJ2-5; TRBD2 is a possible D gene (5 bases). Germline CDR1 and CDR2: SGHRS and YFSETQ. V gave up 7 bases and J gave up 1 base, with 11 bases separating them. The CDR3 is made up of 13 amino acids. CDR3 in DNA: TGCGCCAGCTCTAGAGGGCTCCAAGAGACCCAGTACTTC. Protein sequence: CASSRGLQETQYF.

This clone was recorded once. The chain joins TRBV10-3 to TRBJ1-1; the match to TRBD1 covers 9 bases. Trimming took 4 bases from V and 0 from J; bases not matched to a gene: 6. The CDR3 consists of 16 residues. CDR1 is ENHRY and CDR2 is SYGVKD in the germline V gene. CDR3 in DNA: TGTGCCATCAGTGGGGCCGGGACAGGGATGAACACTGAAGCTTTCTTT. This translates into CAISGAGTGMNTEAFF.

This clone showed up just once. The chain is built from TRBV6-1 and TRBJ1-1; perhaps TRBD1 as D (5 bases). Germline V gene lookup returns CDR1 MNHNS and CDR2 SASEGT. This CDR3 is 16 amino acids long. The ends were cut back, 1 base at V and 6 bases at J, with 18 bases in the middle. CDR3 nucleotide sequence: TGTGCCAGCAGTGAAGGGGGGGTTTACAGGTCCGCTGAAGCTTTCTTT. Protein: CASSEGGVYRSAEAFF.

J is TRBJ1-4 and V is TRBV14; unclear D gene. The CDR3 has 17 residues. CDR1 and CDR2 from the germline V gene are SGHDN and FVKESK. The V end lost 0 bases, the J end lost 0 bases, and 11 bases lay between the germline ends. CDR3 residues: CASSQERREPTNEKLFF. The CDR3 region has the DNA TGTGCCAGCAGCCAAGAAAGGAGGGAGCCAACTAATGAAAAACTGTTTTTT.